This passage covers 21 T cell receptor beta chains from one sample sequenced in a study of metastatic and nonmetastatic thyroid tumors. There were no patients who had received any treatment before thyroid surgery. TCRdb re-clonotyped the PCR reads via MiXCR. The repertoire consists of about 24,000 clones, with 19% occurring once and the leading ten covering approximately 4.2%. The sequenced sample consisted of blood. The receptor source for this set is a male donor with papillary thyroid cancer or a benign thyroid nodule (not recorded which). Some clones in this sample may be carry-over from other donors' samples.

This clone was observed many times. V is TRBV5-1 and J is TRBJ2-1; 10 bases match TRBD2. CDR3 length: 18 residues. CDR1 and CDR2 (germline): SGHRS, YFSETQ. Trimming at V came to 3 bases and at J to 4 bases, leaving 13 bases not matched to a gene. The CDR3 DNA sequence: TGCGCCAGCAGCTCGGCTACTAGCGGGGCCGGGATTTACAATGAGCAGTTCTTC. Translating it yields CASSSATSGAGIYNEQFF.

In the case of this clone: At one boundary the junction diverges from the germline segment, which might be a read error. The rearrangement uses TRBV27 and TRBJ1-2, with D hard to call. The CDR3 is made up of 14 amino acids. Germline CDR1 MNHEY, CDR2 SMNVEV (reference sequence). CDR3 sequence reads: CASGLSVSTGGYTF. The CDR3 coding sequence is TGTGCCAGCGGTTTATCGGTCAGCACTGGAGGATACACCTTC.

The chain employs TRBV30 and TRBJ1-5; 8 bases align to TRBD1. The V gene end was trimmed by 3 bases and the J gene end by 4 bases; junction bases not matched to a gene: 5. CDR3 length: 14 amino acids. Per germline, CDR1 GTSNPN and CDR2 SVGIG (reference sequence). The CDR3 protein is CAWSETGENQPQHF. The CDR3 DNA sequence: TGTGCCTGGAGCGAGACAGGGGAAAATCAGCCCCAGCATTTT.

This clone has a handful of counts. The rearrangement joins TRBV28 to TRBJ1-6, with D possibly being TRBD1 (6 bases). This CDR3 is 14 amino acids long. Germline V gene data show CDR1 as MDHEN and CDR2 as SYDVKM. Trimming pared 6 bases from V and 7 bases from J, leaving 13 bases between. CDR3 DNA sequence: TGTGCCAGCAGCGGGGGGACATCCAATTCACCCCTCCACTTT. It translates to CASSGGTSNSPLHF.

This chain connects TRBV11-2 to TRBJ2-7; TRBD2 aligns across 9 bases. The germline V gene has CDR1 SGHAT and CDR2 FQNNGV. Losses at the gene ends were 0 bases for V and 1 base for J; bases not matched to a gene: 1. The CDR3 has 15 amino acids. The CDR3 DNA reads TGTGCCAGCAGCTTAGAAGGACTAGCGTCCTACGAGCAGTACTTC. Translated, it gives CASSLEGLASYEQYF.

Ten or more counts support this clone. The chain joins TRBV5-6 to TRBJ2-3; possible D gene TRBD2, 5 bases. The V gene's germline CDR1 is SGHDT and CDR2 YYEEEE. This CDR3 region has 17 residues. Trimming removed 4 bases from V and 0 bases from J, with 18 bases in between. For the CDR3, the DNA is TGTGCCAGCAGCCAGAGGGTTGGCTACACTAGCACAGATACGCAGTATTTT. Translating gives CASSQRVGYTSTDTQYF.

This clone has just a few counts. The V gene is TRBV27, the J gene TRBJ1-1, with a weak D call TRBD1 (6 bases). This CDR3 region has 15 residues. V lost 2 bases and J 4 bases, leaving 14 bases between the germline ends. The germline V gene encodes CDR1 MNHEY and CDR2 SMNVEV (reference sequence). CDR3 sequence reads: CASSLRGRGSTEAFF. DNA of the CDR3: TGTGCCAGCAGTTTACGGGGGAGGGGGAGCACTGAAGCTTTCTTT.

This clone was seen many times. The sample contains more than one DNA sequence encoding this CDR3. V usage is TRBV7-9 and J usage is TRBJ1-1; no reliable D call. CDR1 and CDR2 from the germline V gene are SEHNR and FQNEAQ (reference sequence). V was cut by 5 bases and J by 3 bases, with 7 bases left in between. CDR3 length: 12 residues. The chain's CDR3 is CASSRVDTEAFF. In DNA, the CDR3 is TGTGCCAGCAGCCGGGTGGACACTGAAGCTTTCTTT.

This clone was counted at least ten times. Being one base from a much bigger clone, this may be a read error. The sample has other DNA sequences that encode this CDR3 too. The chain recombines TRBV27 with TRBJ2-3; D remains ambiguous. This CDR3 is 14 amino acids long. CDR1 and CDR2 from the germline V gene are MNHEY and SMNVEV (reference sequence). Trimming left V 5 bases short and J 1 base short, with 10 bases between. CDR3 amino acids: CASSPRLGTDTQYF. The CDR3 DNA follows: TGTGCCAGCAGTCCTCGCCTGGGCACAGATACGCAGTATTTT.

This clone was recorded a few times. Other DNA sequences in the same sample also yield this CDR3. The rearrangement links TRBV2 to TRBJ2-3; D is perhaps TRBD1 (5 bases). Trimming left V 9 bases short and J 14 bases short, with 21 bases between. The germline V gene has CDR1 SNHLY and CDR2 FYNNEI. The CDR3 runs 12 residues. CDR3 DNA: TGTGCCAGTTCAAAGGGTGCAGGGCCTCCGTATTTT. Translation gives CASSKGAGPPYF.

The rearrangement joins TRBV7-2 to TRBJ1-2; 7 bases are a match to TRBD1. Germline V gives CDR1 SGHTA, CDR2 FQGNSA. The J segment lost 4 bases and the V segment lost 5 bases, leaving 10 bases of the junction unmatched. The CDR3 runs to 15 residues. This CDR3 reads CASSARQGGGYGYTF. The CDR3 DNA reads as TGTGCCAGCAGCGCCCGACAGGGAGGGGGCTATGGCTACACCTTC.

The sample holds a few counts of this clone. This rearrangement joins TRBV6-1 to TRBJ2-7, with 7 bases identical to TRBD1. Per the germline V gene, CDR1 is MNHNS and CDR2 is SASEGT. J lost 0 bases, V lost 4 bases, and 9 bases had no gene match. CDR3 length equals 16 residues. Here the CDR3 DNA reads TGTGCCAGCAGTGTATCGTCCGGGGACAGCTCCTACGAGCAGTACTTC. Protein product: CASSVSSGDSSYEQYF.

Within the sample, this clone is medium-sized. The V and J genes are TRBV19 and TRBJ2-6, with D possibly matching TRBD1 (5 bases). Deletions cut 3 bases from V and 4 bases from J, with 10 bases between. The CDR3 totals 15 residues. Germline CDR1 reads LNHDA; CDR2 reads SQIVND (reference sequence). The CDR3 reads CASSISGSGANVLTF. The CDR3 DNA reads TGTGCCAGTAGTATTTCAGGGTCAGGGGCCAACGTCCTGACTTTC.

This clone was counted many times. The chain recombines TRBV12-3 or TRBV12-4 with TRBJ2-5; D perhaps matches TRBD1 (6 bases). CDR3 length equals 12 residues. V shed 4 bases and J shed 3 bases, with 6 bases lying between them. CDR3 bases: TGTGCCAGCAGTTACAGGGAAGAGACCCAGTACTTC. Translated, it gives CASSYREETQYF.

There are a few counts of this clone. This chain uses TRBV4-2 with TRBJ2-3; 12 bases line up with TRBD2. V shed 1 base and J 6 bases; nucleotides not matched to a gene: 5. CDR1 and CDR2 (germline): LGHNA, YNFKEQ. The CDR3 covers 16 residues. The CDR3 spells CASSQGSLAGGDTQYF. The CDR3, as DNA: TGTGCCAGCAGCCAAGGCAGCCTAGCGGGAGGGGATACGCAGTATTTT.

This CDR3 is CASSPGSASSYNEQFF. CDR3 coding DNA: TGTGCCAGTAGTCCCGGTTCCGCAAGCTCCTACAATGAGCAGTTCTTC. This chain joins TRBV19 and TRBJ2-1, with D hard to call. The V end was cut by 5 bases, the J end by 0 bases, with 14 bases between. Germline CDR1 LNHDA, CDR2 SQIVND (reference sequence). The CDR3 consists of 16 residues.

This clone was counted at least ten times. The CDR3 bases are TGTGCCAGCAGTGAACTCATGAGGACTGAAGCTTTCTTT. Translation: CASSELMRTEAFF. The J gene is TRBJ1-1, the V gene TRBV6-1; D is unresolved. Per the germline V gene, CDR1 is MNHNS and CDR2 is SASEGT. V lost 2 bases and J lost 5, with 9 bases in between. The CDR3 length is 13 residues.

This clone was seen a handful of times. The CDR3 here is CASSLELAGADYEQYF. The CDR3 nucleotides read TGTGCCAGCAGTTTAGAGCTAGCGGGAGCAGACTACGAGCAGTACTTC. The chain combines TRBV28 with TRBJ2-7, with 10 bases matching TRBD2. After removal of 2 bases from V and 3 bases from J, the junction contained 7 bases not matched to a gene. The CDR3 is 16 residues long. The germline V gene has CDR1 MDHEN and CDR2 SYDVKM.

V usage is TRBV13 and J usage is TRBJ2-1, with 9 bases matching TRBD2. Germline trimming cut 5 bases from V and 8 bases from J; bases unmatched to any gene: 16. Germline V gene data show CDR1 as PRHDT and CDR2 as FYEKMQ (reference sequence). This CDR3 has 17 residues. The CDR3 reads CASSPRLSVAGEDEQFF. DNA for the CDR3: TGTGCCAGCAGCCCCCGTCTTTCGGTAGCGGGAGAGGATGAGCAGTTCTTC.

This clone counts as medium-sized. DNA for the CDR3: TGTGCCGCATCGGAGGGGCTAGCGGGAGGACTATCCTACGAGCAGTACTTC. Residues: CAASEGLAGGLSYEQYF. The chain combines TRBV10-3 with TRBJ2-7; TRBD2 matches at 11 bases. There are 17 residues in the CDR3. The germline V gene has CDR1 ENHRY and CDR2 SYGVKD. With 11 bases clipped from V and 1 base from J, the junction kept 16 bases outside the gene matches.

This sequence joins TRBV6-2 or TRBV6-3 and TRBJ2-5; D is uncertain. Germline V gene data show CDR1 as MNHEY and CDR2 as SVGEGT. The CDR3 has 10 amino acids. With 9 bases removed from V and 5 bases from J, the gap between germline ends came to 7 bases. In DNA, the CDR3 is TGTGCCAGTCGCCGGGAGACCCAGTACTTC. This codes for CASRRETQYF.